Shown below are 15 T cell receptor beta chains from a single sample sequenced in a study of blood T cell repertoires in COVID-19. The assay was immunoSEQ multiplex PCR, and TCRdb's table has in-frame clones only and misses some. The sample carries around 340,000 clones, around 88% recorded once. Material for sequencing was peripheral blood. These receptors came from a woman aged 60-75 years with COVID-19, enrolled during active disease.

The chain employs TRBV24-1 and TRBJ1-3, with a tentative D call TRBD1 (6 bases). The CDR3 is made up of 17 amino acids. Trimming removed 4 bases at V and 0 bases at J, with 15 bases between. Germline V gives CDR1 KGHDR, CDR2 SFDVKD. The CDR3 DNA sequence: TGTGCCACCAGTGACTCTCAACAGGGCTTCTCTGGAAACACCATATATTTT. Amino acid sequence: CATSDSQQGFSGNTIYF.

This rearrangement joins TRBV3-1 (or the pseudogene TRBV3-2) to TRBJ2-5; 15 bases are a match to TRBD2. V lost 2 bases, J lost 7 bases, and 11 bases stayed unmatched. The germline V gene encodes CDR1 LGHDT and CDR2 YNNKEL (reference sequence). The CDR3 length is 18 residues. The CDR3 loop reads CASSQRTSGGAVSVTQYF. In DNA form, the CDR3 reads TGTGCCAGCAGCCAAAGGACTAGCGGGGGGGCCGTCTCTGTGACCCAGTACTTC.

The chain joins TRBV6-5 to TRBJ1-1; TRBD1 is a possible D gene (5 bases). Germline-derived CDR1 and CDR2 are MNHEY and SVGAGI. This CDR3 spans 15 amino acids. Trimming left V 3 bases short and J 1 base short, with 12 bases between. CDR3 protein: CASSYFAGPNTEAFF. CDR3 nucleotide sequence: TGTGCCAGCAGTTATTTCGCAGGGCCGAACACTGAAGCTTTCTTT.

V is TRBV14 and J is TRBJ1-2; D remains ambiguous. Trimming removed 4 bases at V and 2 bases at J, with 8 bases between. Germline-derived CDR1 and CDR2 are SGHDN and FVKESK. This CDR3 is 13 amino acids long. CDR3 residues: CASSREENYGYTF. DNA for the CDR3: TGTGCCAGCAGCCGTGAAGAGAACTATGGCTACACCTTC.

The chain carries TRBV5-6 and TRBJ1-5; 7 nucleotides match TRBD1. The V segment lost 0 bases and the J segment 4 bases; nucleotides outside the gene matches: 16. Germline V lookup: CDR1 SGHDT, CDR2 YYEEEE. The CDR3 covers 19 residues. CDR3 bases: TGTGCCAGCAGCTTGGCCGGGACAGTCCCTCCATTAGGAAATCAGCCCCAGCATTTT. Protein product: CASSLAGTVPPLGNQPQHF.

The chain is built from TRBV30 and TRBJ2-4, with 12 bases identical to TRBD1. J lost 0 bases, V lost 0 bases, and 9 bases had no gene match. Germline lookup yields CDR1 GTSNPN and CDR2 SVGIG (reference sequence). This CDR3 is built from 19 residues. The DNA of the CDR3 is TGTGCCTGGAGTGTAAGGGGACAGGGGGCCGGGGTAGCCAAAAACATTCAGTACTTC. Its protein is CAWSVRGQGAGVAKNIQYF.

This clone was seen a handful of times. The chain combines TRBV3-1 (or the pseudogene TRBV3-2) with TRBJ1-1; 7 positions match TRBD1. Per germline, CDR1 LGHDT and CDR2 YNNKEL (reference sequence). The CDR3 spans 13 residues. The V gene end was trimmed by 7 bases and the J gene end by 5 bases; junction bases not matched to a gene: 7. The CDR3 protein is CASTNRGRTEAFF. The DNA of the CDR3 is TGTGCCAGCACCAACAGGGGACGGACTGAAGCTTTCTTT.

J is TRBJ2-7 and V is TRBV19; 7 bases fit TRBD2. Per the germline V gene, CDR1 is LNHDA and CDR2 is SQIVND (reference sequence). With V trimmed by 5 bases and J by 6 bases, 7 bases remained unmatched. The CDR3 sequence is 13 residues long. In nucleotides, the CDR3 is TGTGCCAGTAGTCCCGGACTAGTAGTCGAGCAGTACTTC. Protein product: CASSPGLVVEQYF.

The chain is built from TRBV5-4 and TRBJ2-3; 15 positions agree with TRBD2. The CDR3 loop spans 16 amino acids. CDR1 SGHNT and CDR2 YYREEE come from the germline V gene (reference sequence). The ends lost 5 bases at V and 4 bases at J; junction bases unmatched: 5. The CDR3 loop reads CASRRGTSGGSDTQYF. The CDR3 bases are TGTGCCAGCAGACGGGGGACTAGCGGGGGGTCAGATACGCAGTATTTT.

The genes are TRBV6-2 or TRBV6-3 and TRBJ1-5, with D possibly matching TRBD1 (6 bases). The V gene's germline CDR1 is MNHEY and CDR2 SVGEGT. The CDR3 consists of 16 residues. Trimming removed 4 bases from V and 1 base from J, with 14 bases in between. CDR3 DNA sequence: TGTGCCAGCAGTTCACAGGGATCTGGGAGCAATCAGCCCCAGCATTTT. Protein: CASSSQGSGSNQPQHF.

This clone was seen more than once but under ten times. The identical CDR3 is also encoded by other nucleotide sequences in the sample. The chain is built from TRBV5-1 and TRBJ1-2; D gene uncertain. CDR3 length: 13 amino acids. Germline CDR1 reads SGHRS; CDR2 reads YFSETQ. V lost 0 bases and J 5 bases, leaving 8 bases between the germline ends. In DNA form, the CDR3 reads TGCGCCAGCAGCTTGGACAGTTCGTATGGCTACACCTTC. It translates to CASSLDSSYGYTF. Based on the CDR3 plus reference TRBV5-1 and TRBJ1-2, the full variable domain is KAGVTQTPRYLIKTRGQQVTLSCSPISGHRSVSWYQQTPGQGLQFLFEYFSETQRNKGNFPGRFSGRQFSNSRSEMNVSTLELGDSALYLCASSLDSSYGYTFGSGTRLTVV.

The gene calls are TRBV7-9 and TRBJ1-1, with D unclear. With 3 bases removed from V and 6 bases from J, the gap between germline ends came to 11 bases. CDR3 length: 13 amino acids. Germline V gene sequence: CDR1 SEHNR, CDR2 FQNEAQ (reference sequence). For the CDR3, the DNA is TGTGCCAGCAGCTTCCTCGGGAGGGCTGAAGCTTTCTTT. This gives the protein CASSFLGRAEAFF.

The rearrangement joins TRBV6-6 to TRBJ1-4; tentatively, D is TRBD1 (5 bases). CDR1 and CDR2 (germline): MNHNY, SVGAGI (reference sequence). This CDR3 contains 14 residues. The ends were cut back, 6 bases at V and 7 bases at J, with 15 bases in the middle. The CDR3 region is CASRPGTRSEKLFF. The CDR3 DNA reads TGTGCCAGCAGACCCGGGACTAGAAGTGAAAAACTGTTTTTT.

In its sample, this clone was seen a few times. This chain connects TRBV3-1 (or the pseudogene TRBV3-2) to TRBJ2-5; 8 positions match TRBD1. Germline V lookup: CDR1 LGHDT, CDR2 YNNKEL (reference sequence). Unmatched junction bases numbered 3, after V lost 4 bases and J lost 5 bases. The CDR3 extends over 13 amino acids. The CDR3 DNA reads as TGTGCCAGCAGCCGGGACAGGCAGGAGACCCAGTACTTC. Its translation is CASSRDRQETQYF.

This chain joins TRBV5-1 and TRBJ1-2; possibly TRBD1 for D (5 bases). This CDR3 spans 15 amino acids. Per germline, CDR1 SGHRS and CDR2 YFSETQ. Trimming cost V 0 bases and J 8 bases, with 17 bases left between them. This CDR3 is CASSLAPPGGRGYTF. Here the CDR3 DNA reads TGCGCCAGCAGCTTGGCGCCGCCCGGGGGACGCGGCTACACCTTC.